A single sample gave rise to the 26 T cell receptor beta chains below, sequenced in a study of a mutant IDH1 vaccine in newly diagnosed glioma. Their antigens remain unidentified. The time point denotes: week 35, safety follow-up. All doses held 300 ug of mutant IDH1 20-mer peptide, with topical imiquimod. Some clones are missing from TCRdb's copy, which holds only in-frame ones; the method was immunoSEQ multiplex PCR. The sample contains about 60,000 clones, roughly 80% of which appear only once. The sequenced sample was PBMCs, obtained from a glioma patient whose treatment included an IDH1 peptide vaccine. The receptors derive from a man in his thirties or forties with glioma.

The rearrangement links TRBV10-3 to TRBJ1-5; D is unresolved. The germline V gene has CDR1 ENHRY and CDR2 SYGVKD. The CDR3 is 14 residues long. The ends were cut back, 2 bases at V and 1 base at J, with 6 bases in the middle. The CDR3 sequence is CAISEGQSNQPQHF. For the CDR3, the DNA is TGTGCCATCAGTGAGGGGCAGAGCAATCAGCCCCAGCATTTT.

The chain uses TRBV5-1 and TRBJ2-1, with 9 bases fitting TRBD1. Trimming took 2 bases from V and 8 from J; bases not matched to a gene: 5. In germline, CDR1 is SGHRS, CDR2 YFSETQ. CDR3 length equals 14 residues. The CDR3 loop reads CASSFGTGMDEQFF. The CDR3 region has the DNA TGCGCCAGCAGCTTCGGGACAGGGATGGATGAGCAGTTCTTC.

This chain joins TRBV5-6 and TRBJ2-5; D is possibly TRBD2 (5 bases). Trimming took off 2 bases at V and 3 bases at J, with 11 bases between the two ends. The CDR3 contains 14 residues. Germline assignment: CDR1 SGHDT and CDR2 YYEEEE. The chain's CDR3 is CASSLAEREETQYF. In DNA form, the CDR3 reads TGTGCCAGCAGCTTAGCGGAAAGAGAAGAGACCCAGTACTTC.

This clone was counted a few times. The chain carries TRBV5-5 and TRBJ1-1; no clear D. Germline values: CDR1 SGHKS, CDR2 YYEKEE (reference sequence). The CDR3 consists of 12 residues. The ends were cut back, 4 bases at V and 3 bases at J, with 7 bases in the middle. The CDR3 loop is CASSPRDTEAFF. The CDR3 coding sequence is TGTGCCAGCAGCCCGAGGGACACTGAAGCTTTCTTT.

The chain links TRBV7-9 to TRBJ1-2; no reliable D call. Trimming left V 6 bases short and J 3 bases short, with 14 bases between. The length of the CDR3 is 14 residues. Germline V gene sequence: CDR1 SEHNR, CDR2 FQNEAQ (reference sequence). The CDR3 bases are TGTGCCAGCAGACAATCTATAGGAGACTATGGCTACACCTTC. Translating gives CASRQSIGDYGYTF.

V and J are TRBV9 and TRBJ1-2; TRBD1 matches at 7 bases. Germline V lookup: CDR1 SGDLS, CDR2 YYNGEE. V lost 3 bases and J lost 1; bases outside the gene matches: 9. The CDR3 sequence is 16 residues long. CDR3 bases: TGTGCCAGCAGCGCGATTATCAGGGGGAATAACTATGGCTACACCTTC. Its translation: CASSAIIRGNNYGYTF.

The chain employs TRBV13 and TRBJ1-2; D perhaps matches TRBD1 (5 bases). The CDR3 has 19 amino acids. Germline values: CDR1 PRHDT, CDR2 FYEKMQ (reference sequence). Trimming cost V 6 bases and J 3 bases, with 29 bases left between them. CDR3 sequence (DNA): TGTGCCAGCAGTACTTCCGGGATCTACGCCCACCGAGGGGACTATGGCTACACCTTC. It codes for CASSTSGIYAHRGDYGYTF.

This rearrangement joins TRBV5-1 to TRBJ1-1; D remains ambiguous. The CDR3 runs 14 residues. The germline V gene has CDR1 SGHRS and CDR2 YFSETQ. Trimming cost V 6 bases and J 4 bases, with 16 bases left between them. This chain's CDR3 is CASTYQATSTEAFF. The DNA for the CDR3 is TGCGCCAGCACATACCAGGCCACCAGCACTGAAGCTTTCTTT.

The CDR3 loop is CASSSDSVATNEKLFF. The CDR3 bases are TGTGCCAGCAGCTCGGACAGTGTCGCAACTAATGAAAAACTGTTTTTT. The chain carries TRBV7-9 and TRBJ1-4, with D perhaps TRBD1 (6 bases). Trimming cost V 4 bases and J 0 bases, with 12 bases left between them. CDR1 and CDR2 (germline): SEHNR, FQNEAQ (reference sequence). The CDR3 extends over 16 amino acids.

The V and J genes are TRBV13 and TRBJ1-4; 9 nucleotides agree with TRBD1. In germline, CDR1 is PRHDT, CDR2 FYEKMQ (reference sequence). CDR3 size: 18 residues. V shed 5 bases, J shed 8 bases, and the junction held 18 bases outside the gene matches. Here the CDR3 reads CASSNGQGNTAGFEKLFF. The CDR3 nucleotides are TGTGCCAGCAGCAACGGACAGGGGAATACCGCAGGTTTCGAAAAACTGTTTTTT.

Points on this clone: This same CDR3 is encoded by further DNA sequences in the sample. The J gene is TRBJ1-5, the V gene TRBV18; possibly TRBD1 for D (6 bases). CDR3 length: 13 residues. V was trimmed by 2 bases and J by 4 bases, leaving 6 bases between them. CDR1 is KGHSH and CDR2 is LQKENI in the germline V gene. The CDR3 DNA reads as TGTGCCAGCTCACCAAGGGGGAATCAGCCCCAGCATTTT. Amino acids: CASSPRGNQPQHF.

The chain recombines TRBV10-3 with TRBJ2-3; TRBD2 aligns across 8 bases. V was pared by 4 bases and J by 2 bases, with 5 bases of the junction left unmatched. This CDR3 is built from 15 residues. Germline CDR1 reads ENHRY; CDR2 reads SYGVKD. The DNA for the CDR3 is TGTGCCATCAGTGCGGGGACTAGTGTCACAGATACGCAGTATTTT. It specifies CAISAGTSVTDTQYF.

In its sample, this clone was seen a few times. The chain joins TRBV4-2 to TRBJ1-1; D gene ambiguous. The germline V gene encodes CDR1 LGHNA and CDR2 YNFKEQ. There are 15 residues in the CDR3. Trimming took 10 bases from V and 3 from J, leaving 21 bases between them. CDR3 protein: CATQLDGVSDTEAFF. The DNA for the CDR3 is TGTGCCACCCAGCTAGACGGGGTATCAGACACTGAAGCTTTCTTT.

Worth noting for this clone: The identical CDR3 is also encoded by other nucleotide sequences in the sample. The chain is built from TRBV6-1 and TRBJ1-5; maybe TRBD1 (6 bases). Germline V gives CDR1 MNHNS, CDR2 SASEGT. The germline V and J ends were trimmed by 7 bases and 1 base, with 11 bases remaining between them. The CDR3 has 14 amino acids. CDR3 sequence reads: CASNPTGSNQPQHF. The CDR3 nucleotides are TGTGCCAGCAACCCTACAGGGAGCAATCAGCCCCAGCATTTT.

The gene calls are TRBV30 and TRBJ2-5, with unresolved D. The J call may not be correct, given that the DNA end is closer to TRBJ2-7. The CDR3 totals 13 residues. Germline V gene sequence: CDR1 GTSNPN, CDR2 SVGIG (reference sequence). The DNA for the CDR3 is TGTGCCTGGAGTGGGGTCAGCGACTACGAGCAGTACTTC. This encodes CAWSGVSDYEQYF.

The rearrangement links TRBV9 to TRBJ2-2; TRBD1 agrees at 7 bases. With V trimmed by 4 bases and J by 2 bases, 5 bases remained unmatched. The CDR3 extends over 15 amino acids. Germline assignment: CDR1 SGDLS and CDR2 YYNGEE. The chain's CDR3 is CASSPGTVNTGELFF. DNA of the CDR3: TGTGCCAGCAGCCCGGGGACAGTAAACACCGGGGAGCTGTTTTTT.

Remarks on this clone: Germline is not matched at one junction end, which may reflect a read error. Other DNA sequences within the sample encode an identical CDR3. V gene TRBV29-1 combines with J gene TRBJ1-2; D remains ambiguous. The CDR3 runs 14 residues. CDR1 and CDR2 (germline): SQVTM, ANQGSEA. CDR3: CSVGMSNPNYGYTF. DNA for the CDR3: TGCAGCGTTGGGATGAGTAACCCTAACTATGGTTACACCTTC.

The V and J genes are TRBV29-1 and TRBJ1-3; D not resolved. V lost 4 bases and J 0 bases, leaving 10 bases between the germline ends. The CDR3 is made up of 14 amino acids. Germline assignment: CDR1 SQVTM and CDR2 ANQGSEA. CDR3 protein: CSVVGGISGNTIYF. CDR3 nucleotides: TGCAGCGTTGTGGGAGGGATCTCTGGAAACACCATATATTTT.

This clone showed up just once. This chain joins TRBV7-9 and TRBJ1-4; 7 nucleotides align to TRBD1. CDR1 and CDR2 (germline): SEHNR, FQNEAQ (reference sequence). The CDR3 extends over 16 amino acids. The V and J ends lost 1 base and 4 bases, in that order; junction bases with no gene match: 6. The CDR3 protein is CASSLGSGTDNEKLFF. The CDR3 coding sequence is TGTGCCAGCAGCTTAGGATCCGGGACAGATAATGAAAAACTGTTTTTT.

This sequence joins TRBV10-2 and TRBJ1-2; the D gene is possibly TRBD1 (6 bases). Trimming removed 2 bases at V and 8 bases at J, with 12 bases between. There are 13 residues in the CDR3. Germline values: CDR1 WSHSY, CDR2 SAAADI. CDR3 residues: CASSEQGSGGYTF. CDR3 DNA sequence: TGCGCCAGCAGTGAGCAGGGGTCAGGCGGCTACACCTTC.

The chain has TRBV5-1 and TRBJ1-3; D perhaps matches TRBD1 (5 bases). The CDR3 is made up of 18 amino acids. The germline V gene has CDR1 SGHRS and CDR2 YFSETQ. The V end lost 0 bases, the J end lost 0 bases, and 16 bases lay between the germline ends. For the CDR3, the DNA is TGCGCCAGCAGCTTGGCCCCAGGGACCATCCACTCTGGAAACACCATATATTTT. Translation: CASSLAPGTIHSGNTIYF.

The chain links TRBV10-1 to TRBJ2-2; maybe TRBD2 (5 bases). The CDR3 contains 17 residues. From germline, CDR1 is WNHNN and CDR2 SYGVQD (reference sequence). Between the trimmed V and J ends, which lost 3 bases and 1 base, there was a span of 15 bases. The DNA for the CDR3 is TGCGCCAGCAGTGACGGAGGAGCGGTTGGGAACACCGGGGAGCTGTTTTTT. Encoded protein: CASSDGGAVGNTGELFF.

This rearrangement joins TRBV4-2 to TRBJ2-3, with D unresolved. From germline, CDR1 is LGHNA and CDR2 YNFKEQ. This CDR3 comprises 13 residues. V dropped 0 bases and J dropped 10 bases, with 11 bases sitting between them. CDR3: CASSQDLRFAQYF. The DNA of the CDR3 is TGTGCCAGCAGCCAAGACTTGCGTTTTGCGCAGTATTTT.

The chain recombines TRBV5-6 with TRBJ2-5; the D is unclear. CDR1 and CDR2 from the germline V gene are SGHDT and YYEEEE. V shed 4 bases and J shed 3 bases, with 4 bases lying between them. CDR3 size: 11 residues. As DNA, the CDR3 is TGTGCCAGCAGCGCCGAAGAGACCCAGTACTTC. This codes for CASSAEETQYF.

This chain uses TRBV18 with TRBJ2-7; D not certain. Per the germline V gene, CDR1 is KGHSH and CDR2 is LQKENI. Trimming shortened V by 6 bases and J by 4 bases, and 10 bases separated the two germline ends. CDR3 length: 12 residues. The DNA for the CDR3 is TGTGCCAGCTCCCCGACACCTTACGAGCAGTACTTC. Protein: CASSPTPYEQYF.

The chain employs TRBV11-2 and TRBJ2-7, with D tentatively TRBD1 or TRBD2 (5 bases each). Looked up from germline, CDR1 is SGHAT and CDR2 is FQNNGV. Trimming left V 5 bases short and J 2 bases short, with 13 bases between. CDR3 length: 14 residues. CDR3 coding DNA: TGTGCCAGCAGCCTGGGGACCCTAACCTACGAGCAGTACTTC. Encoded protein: CASSLGTLTYEQYF.